This TCR beta chain derives from a study of cytomegalovirus exposure and HLA in healthy donors. Whole-study context: Earlier work reported around 110 million unique TCR beta sequences from about 200 million T cells. The Caucasian-associated ancestry cluster held about 80% of 300 to 450 genotyped donors. Findings of the study overall: Previous analysis showed most TCR beta V segments were productive about 90% or about 30% of the time. TCR sequences were mostly rare, though some public TCRs occurred in many donors.

A word on this clone: Antigen: not known.

The PCR ran on 60 Vbeta and 13 Jbeta primers. Here immunoSEQ multiplex PCR was the method, and the copy in TCRdb shows in-frame clones only, minus some. Of more than 75,000 clones in the sample, around 80% were seen once. The sequencing input was PBMCs. This clonotype originated in a man under 40 in good health and CMV-seronegative.

This chain's CDR3 is CASSIAPSRDGYTF. In DNA form, the CDR3 reads TGTGCCAGCAGCATAGCCCCCTCTCGTGATGGCTACACCTTC. The chain recombines TRBV9 with TRBJ1-2; D is ambiguous. Looked up from germline, CDR1 is SGDLS and CDR2 is YYNGEE. Deletions cut 4 bases from V and 6 bases from J, with 16 bases between. The CDR3 loop spans 14 amino acids.